This entry concerns a single T cell receptor (beta chain). Antigen: not known. The PCR had 60 Vbeta and 13 Jbeta primers. The assay was immunoSEQ multiplex PCR, and TCRdb's table has in-frame clones only and misses some. The repertoire holds under 250,000 clones, over 75% seen once, with 1.5% to 2% in the top ten. The sample comes from a study of cytomegalovirus exposure and HLA in healthy donors. V shed 8 bases and J 2 bases; nucleotides not matched to a gene: 7. Germline V gene lookup returns CDR1 MNHEY and CDR2 SMNVEV (reference sequence). This CDR3 is built from 16 residues. Points from the study as a whole: Several of the most significant clusters appeared linked to common viral pathogens, based on a later analysis.

Source material: PBMCs. This receptor was taken from a male donor in good health and CMV-seronegative. J is TRBJ2-1 and V is TRBV27; TRBD2 matches 12 bases. The DNA of the CDR3 is TGTGCCAGCGGCCGGACTAGCGGGACAGCCTACAATGAGCAGTTCTTC. It encodes CASGRTSGTAYNEQFF.